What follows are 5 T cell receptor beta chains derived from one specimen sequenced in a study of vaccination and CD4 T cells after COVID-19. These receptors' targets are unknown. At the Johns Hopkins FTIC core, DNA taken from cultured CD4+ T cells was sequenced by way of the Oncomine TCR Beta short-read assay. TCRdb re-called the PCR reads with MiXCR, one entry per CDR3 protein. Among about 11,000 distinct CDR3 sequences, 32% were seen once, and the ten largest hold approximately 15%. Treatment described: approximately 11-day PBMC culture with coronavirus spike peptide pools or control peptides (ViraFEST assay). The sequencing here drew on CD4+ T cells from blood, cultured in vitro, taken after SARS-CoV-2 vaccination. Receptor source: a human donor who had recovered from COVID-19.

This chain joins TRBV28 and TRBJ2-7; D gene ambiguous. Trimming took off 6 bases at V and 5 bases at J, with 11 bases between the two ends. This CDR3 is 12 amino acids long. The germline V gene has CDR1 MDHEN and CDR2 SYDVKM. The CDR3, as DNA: TGTGCCAGCAGGCTCCCCCCAAACGAGCAGTACTTC. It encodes CASRLPPNEQYF.

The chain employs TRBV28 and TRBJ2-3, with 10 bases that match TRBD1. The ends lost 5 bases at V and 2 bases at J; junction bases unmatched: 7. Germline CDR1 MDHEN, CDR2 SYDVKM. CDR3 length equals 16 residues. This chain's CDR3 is CASSDRDRGNTDTQYF. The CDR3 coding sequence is TGTGCCAGCAGTGACAGGGACAGGGGAAACACAGATACGCAGTATTTT.

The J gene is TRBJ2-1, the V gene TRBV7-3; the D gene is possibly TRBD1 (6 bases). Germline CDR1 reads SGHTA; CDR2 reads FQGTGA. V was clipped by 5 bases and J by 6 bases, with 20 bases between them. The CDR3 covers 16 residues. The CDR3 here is CASSLLPRDTRNEQFF. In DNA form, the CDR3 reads TGTGCCAGCAGCCTTCTACCCCGGGACACGCGCAATGAGCAGTTCTTC.

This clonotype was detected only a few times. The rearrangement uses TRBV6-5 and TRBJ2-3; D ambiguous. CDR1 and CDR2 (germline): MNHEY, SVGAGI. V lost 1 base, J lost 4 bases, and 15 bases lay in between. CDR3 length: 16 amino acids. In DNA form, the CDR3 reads TGTGCCAGCAGTTACTTAAAGTTTAGTCCCGCAGATACGCAGTATTTT. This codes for CASSYLKFSPADTQYF.

Here the CDR3 reads CASSPPPGVGYTF. The CDR3 region has the DNA TGTGCCAGCAGTCCCCCCCCAGGGGTGGGCTACACCTTC. V and J are TRBV25-1 and TRBJ1-2, with D maybe TRBD1 (6 bases). This CDR3 comprises 13 residues. Germline CDR1 MGHDK, CDR2 SYGVNS. Trimming removed 5 bases at V and 8 bases at J, with 15 bases between.